The 16 T cell receptor beta chains listed next were all sequenced from one sample in a study of T cells in Graves' hyperthyroidism and ophthalmopathy. Amplification of TCR beta CDR3 regions was performed using RNA transcripts as template. Carried out on the TCR CDR3, a first-round RT-PCR used the HTBI primer set. Using its own MiXCR run on the multiplex PCR reads, TCRdb lists one record per CDR3 protein. The sample contains roughly 400,000 distinct CDR3 sequences, roughly an eighth of which appear only once. The source material was blood. The receptors derive from a man aged 50-60 years with Graves' ophthalmopathy.

This clonotype has ten or more counts. J is TRBJ2-5 and V is TRBV5-1; D remains ambiguous. Germline assignment: CDR1 SGHRS and CDR2 YFSETQ. Trimming took off 0 bases at V and 4 bases at J, with 7 bases between the two ends. This CDR3 region has 13 residues. CDR3 DNA: TGCGCCAGCAGCTTGGGGGTTGCAGAGACCCAGTACTTC. It codes for CASSLGVAETQYF.

This clonotype was counted ten times or more. V gene TRBV7-9 combines with J gene TRBJ1-3; D unresolved. CDR3 length: 13 amino acids. Trimming shortened V by 3 bases and J by 2 bases, and 5 bases separated the two germline ends. The germline V gene has CDR1 SEHNR and CDR2 FQNEAQ (reference sequence). The CDR3 bases are TGTGCCAGCAGCTTCATTCCTGGAAACACCATATATTTT. It specifies CASSFIPGNTIYF.

The rearrangement links TRBV25-1 to TRBJ2-1, with D perhaps matching TRBD1 or TRBD2 (5 bases each). Trimming took 5 bases from V and 2 from J, leaving 10 bases between them. The CDR3 totals 14 residues. Germline V gene lookup returns CDR1 MGHDK and CDR2 SYGVNS. In DNA form, the CDR3 reads TGTGCCAGCAGTTTATCGGGGCCCTACAATGAGCAGTTCTTC. It specifies CASSLSGPYNEQFF. Supplemented by reference TRBV25-1 and TRBJ2-1, the full variable domain reads EADIYQTPRYLVIGTGKKITLECSQTMGHDKMYWYQQDPGMELHLIHYSYGVNSTEKGDLSSESTVSRIRTEHFPLTLESARPSHTSQYLCASSLSGPYNEQFFGPGTRLTVL.

This clonotype was observed many times. The chain has TRBV12-3 or TRBV12-4 and TRBJ2-5, with D possibly being TRBD2 (5 bases). The CDR3 extends over 17 amino acids. The V end was cut by 4 bases, the J end by 1 base, with 19 bases between. The CDR3 region is CASSSLTGIRLQETQYF. The CDR3 region has the DNA TGTGCCAGCAGTTCGTTAACCGGGATTAGGCTCCAAGAGACCCAGTACTTC.

The chain is built from TRBV28 and TRBJ1-1, with D hard to call. CDR3 length equals 13 residues. Germline CDR1 reads MDHEN; CDR2 reads SYDVKM. The germline V and J ends were trimmed by 6 bases and 0 bases, with 8 bases remaining between them. CDR3 loop: CASRDGLNTEAFF. As DNA, the CDR3 is TGTGCCAGCAGGGACGGGTTGAACACTGAAGCTTTCTTT.

Comment on this clonotype: A much larger clone differs from this one at a single base, so this may be a read error. V is TRBV5-1 and J is TRBJ2-1; D is unclear. Per germline, CDR1 SGHRS and CDR2 YFSETQ. The CDR3 loop spans 15 amino acids. The CDR3 reads CPSRSGRSSYNEQFF. CDR3 nucleotide sequence: TGCCCCAGTCGGTCGGGCCGGAGCTCCTACAATGAGCAGTTCTTC.

The chain recombines TRBV27 with TRBJ1-1, with a weak D call TRBD1 (5 bases). CDR1 is MNHEY and CDR2 is SMNVEV in the germline V gene (reference sequence). There are 15 residues in the CDR3. V was shortened by 0 bases and J by 5 bases, with 13 bases between the two germline ends. The CDR3 DNA sequence: TGTGCCAGCAGTTTATCGGTGGGGGTAGGAACTGAAGCTTTCTTT. Its protein is CASSLSVGVGTEAFF.

The chain carries TRBV30 and TRBJ2-5; either TRBD1 or TRBD2 may supply D (6 bases each). CDR1 and CDR2 from the germline V gene are GTSNPN and SVGIG (reference sequence). CDR3 length equals 15 residues. V was shortened by 1 base and J by 5 bases, with 17 bases between the two germline ends. The CDR3 sequence: CAWSEEGHRRETQYF. In nucleotides, the CDR3 is TGTGCCTGGAGTGAGGAGGGACACCGGAGGGAGACCCAGTACTTC.

In this sample, this clonotype turned up many times. The chain combines TRBV20-1 with TRBJ1-1; D gene unclear. The CDR3 has 9 residues. Looked up from germline, CDR1 is DFQATT and CDR2 is SNEGSKA (reference sequence). Between the trimmed V and J ends, which lost 4 bases and 5 bases, there was a span of 2 bases. The CDR3 reads CSAKTEAFF. The CDR3, as DNA: TGCAGTGCTAAGACTGAAGCTTTCTTT.

A remark on this clonotype: The CDR3 carries no conserved terminal phenylalanine or tryptophan, so it likely arises from a read error. CDR3 DNA sequence: TGCGCCAGCAGTGAGAGGCGGTTCCAAGAGACCCAGTACCTC. It encodes CASSERRFQETQYL. This chain connects TRBV10-2 to TRBJ2-5; D gene uncertain. This CDR3 has 14 residues. V lost 2 bases to trimming and J lost 1 base, with 8 bases between them. Germline-derived CDR1 and CDR2 are WSHSY and SAAADI.

This sequence joins TRBV3-1 and TRBJ2-1; 8 nucleotides match TRBD2. CDR3 length: 17 residues. Trimming cost V 2 bases and J 0 bases; bases outside gene matches: 6. Germline values: CDR1 LGHDT, CDR2 YNNKEL (reference sequence). This CDR3 reads CASSQPTSGSSYNEQFF. CDR3 sequence (DNA): TGTGCCAGCAGCCAACCCACTAGCGGTAGCTCCTACAATGAGCAGTTCTTC.

This chain links TRBV4-2 with TRBJ2-2, with unresolved D. Germline-derived CDR1 and CDR2 are LGHNA and YNFKEQ. The CDR3 runs 15 residues. Trimming left V 3 bases short and J 6 bases short, with 14 bases between. CDR3 in amino acids: CASSHGDMGAGELFF. CDR3 coding DNA: TGTGCCAGCAGCCATGGCGATATGGGTGCCGGGGAGCTGTTTTTT.

Details on this clonotype: This could be a read error, since a much larger clone is one nucleotide away. V gene TRBV5-5 combines with J gene TRBJ2-1; tentatively, D is TRBD2 (5 bases). The CDR3 totals 14 residues. In germline, CDR1 is SGHKS, CDR2 YYEKEE (reference sequence). CDR3 residues: CASSPLLGDNGQFF. CDR3 nucleotides: TGTGCCAGCAGTCCCCTCTTGGGAGACAATGGGCAGTTCTTC.

This clonotype was picked up many times. This chain uses TRBV30 with TRBJ2-1; TRBD2 agrees at 14 bases. The CDR3 has 16 residues. The junction had 5 bases not matched to a gene; V was cut back by 2 bases and J by 5 bases. CDR1 is GTSNPN, CDR2 SVGIG, per germline (reference sequence). The CDR3 coding sequence is TGTGCCTGGAGTCACCCGGGACTAGCGGGAGACAATGAGCAGTTCTTC. This sequence encodes CAWSHPGLAGDNEQFF.

This clonotype was counted many times. The CDR3 nucleotides read TGCGCCAGCAGCCCGGGACTAGTATCGTACAATGAGCAGTTCTTC. As protein: CASSPGLVSYNEQFF. V is TRBV5-1 and J is TRBJ2-1; 8 bases are a match to TRBD2. The germline V gene has CDR1 SGHRS and CDR2 YFSETQ. CDR3 length: 15 residues. V was clipped by 4 bases and J by 4 bases; unmatched bases: 7.

This clonotype appeared once. The CDR3 DNA sequence: TGTGCCAGCAGCTTACTCCCGGGGACCCAGTACTTC. Protein sequence: CASSLLPGTQYF. The chain joins TRBV7-2 to TRBJ2-5; D not certain. Trimming pared 2 bases from V and 7 bases from J, leaving 8 bases between. CDR1 and CDR2 (germline): SGHTA, FQGNSA. This CDR3 spans 12 amino acids.